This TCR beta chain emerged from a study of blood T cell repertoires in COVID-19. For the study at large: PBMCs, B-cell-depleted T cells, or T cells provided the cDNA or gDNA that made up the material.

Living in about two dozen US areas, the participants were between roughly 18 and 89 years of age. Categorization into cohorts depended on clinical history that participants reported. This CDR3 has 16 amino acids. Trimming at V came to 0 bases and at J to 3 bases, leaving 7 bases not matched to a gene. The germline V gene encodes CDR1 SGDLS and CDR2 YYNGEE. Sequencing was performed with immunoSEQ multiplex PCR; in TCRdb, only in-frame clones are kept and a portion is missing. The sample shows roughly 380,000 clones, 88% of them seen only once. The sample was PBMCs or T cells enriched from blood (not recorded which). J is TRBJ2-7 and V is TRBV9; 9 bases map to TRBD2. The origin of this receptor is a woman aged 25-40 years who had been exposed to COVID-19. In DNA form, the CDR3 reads TGTGCCAGCAGCGTAGGGATCCTAGCGGGAAACTACGAGCAGTACTTC. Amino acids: CASSVGILAGNYEQYF.